These T cell receptor beta chains were read from a single sample in a study of shared clonotypes between healthy human individuals. The table came from immunoSEQ multiplex PCR; TCRdb's copy has only in-frame clones and leaves some out. Counted here are approximately 810,000 clones, roughly 92% occurring once; the ten biggest clones make up about 25%. The sample comprised naive CD8+ T cells sorted from blood. These receptors were taken from a man in his thirties or forties in good health. The CDR3 runs from the conserved cysteine through the conserved F or W. D genes are given only for firm matches. Size is omitted from some rows. Given values are once, few, many or a class for expanded clones.

TRBJ2-2 | few | TRBV5-1 | TRBD1 | TGCGCCAGCAGCATCCGGGACAGGGGAGACACCGGGGAGCTGTTTTTT | CASSIRDRGDTGELFF
TRBJ1-1 | NA | TRBV29-1 | NA | TGCAGCGTTGTAAACACTGAAGCTTTCTTT | CSVVNTEAFF
TRBJ2-1 | NA | TRBV10-3 | NA | TGTGCCATCAGTGAGTCTGGGCAGGGAGGAGACAATGAGCAGTTCTTC | CAISESGQGGDNEQFF
TRBJ2-1 | NA | TRBV6-1 | NA | TGTGCCAGCAGTGAACTATCAGTCCACAATGAGCAGTTCTTC | CASSELSVHNEQFF
TRBJ1-1 | NA | TRBV6-5 | TRBD1 | TGTGCCAGCAGCAGGGACAGGGGAACGAACACTGAAGCTTTCTTT | CASSRDRGTNTEAFF
TRBJ2-5 | NA | TRBV7-9 | TRBD1 | TGTGCCAGCAGCAGGAAACAGGGGGCCCGTGAGACCCAGTACTTC | CASSRKQGARETQYF
TRBJ2-7 | once | TRBV7-8 | TRBD2 | TGTGCCAGCAGCCGAGGACTAGCGGGAGGGTCGGAGAGCTCCTACGAGCAGTACTTC | CASSRGLAGGSESSYEQYF
TRBJ2-5 | NA | TRBV2 | NA | TGTGCCAGCACAGGGGAACGGGAGACCCAGTACTTC | CASTGERETQYF
TRBJ2-2 | NA | TRBV19 | TRBD1 | TGTGCCAGTAGTGCAACAGGGGACCCGAACACCGGGGAGCTGTTTTTT | CASSATGDPNTGELFF
TRBJ2-1 | NA | TRBV9 | NA | TGTGCCAGCAGCCCCGAGGGCCTTTCCTACAATGAGCAGTTCTTC | CASSPEGLSYNEQFF
TRBJ2-3 | NA | TRBV30 | NA | TGTGCCTGGACCCGGGGGAGTGGGGCAGATACGCAGTATTTT | CAWTRGSGADTQYF
TRBJ2-7 | NA | TRBV6-5 | NA | TGTGCCAGCAGTTTAACCAATTTCGGCGAGCAGTACTTC | CASSLTNFGEQYF
TRBJ1-2 | NA | TRBV5-4 | NA | TGTGCCAGCAGCTCAGACACACAGGTCACTAATGGCTACACCTTC | CASSSDTQVTNGYTF
TRBJ2-7 | NA | TRBV7-9 | NA | TGTGCCAGCAGCTTAGAACAGGGTCTAGGCGAGCAGTACTTC | CASSLEQGLGEQYF
TRBJ1-3 | once | TRBV7-9 | NA | TGTGCCAGCAGCTTAAAAGTGGCGACTACTGGAAACACCATATATTTT | CASSLKVATTGNTIYF
TRBJ1-5 | NA | TRBV6-1 | NA | TGTGCCAGCAGTGAAGCGCCGGGTGGAGGGTTTAATCAGCCCCAGCATTTT | CASSEAPGGGFNQPQHF
TRBJ2-3 | few | TRBV27 | NA | TGTGCCAGCAGTTTATTGGGCAGAAAACTTTATAGCACAGATACGCAGTATTTT | CASSLLGRKLYSTDTQYF
TRBJ1-2 | NA | TRBV15 | NA | TGTGCCACCAGCAGACTCGGGACTTATGGCTACACCTTC | CATSRLGTYGYTF
TRBJ2-1 | NA | TRBV7-9 | NA | TGTGCCAGCAGCTACCAGAACTCCTACAATGAGCAGTTCTTC | CASSYQNSYNEQFF
TRBJ1-2 | NA | TRBV28 | NA | TGTGCCAGCAGGGACTCGTTCTGGGGCCCTGGCTACACCTTC | CASRDSFWGPGYTF
TRBJ2-5 | NA | TRBV12-5 | NA | TGTGCTAGTGGTTTAAGGGGTAAAGAGACCCAGTACTTC | CASGLRGKETQYF
TRBJ2-1 | NA | TRBV4-3 | TRBD2 | TGCGCCAGCAGCCAAGATAGCGGGGGGGTCAATGAGCAGTTCTTC | CASSQDSGGVNEQFF
TRBJ2-1 | NA | TRBV7-9 | NA | TGTGCCAGCAGCTTAATCTCCGGCAATGAGCAGTTCTTC | CASSLISGNEQFF
TRBJ1-5 | NA | TRBV6-6 | NA | TGTGCCAGCAGGGAACGGGGGTTGGGCAATCAGCCCCAGCATTTT | CASRERGLGNQPQHF
TRBJ2-7 | NA | TRBV6-5 | NA | TGTGCCAGCAGTTACTCACTAGAGTACGAGCAGTACTTC | CASSYSLEYEQYF
TRBJ2-2 | NA | TRBV5-4 | NA | TGTGCCAGCAGCTCCCCCGGTCCGAACACCGGGGAGCTGTTTTTT | CASSSPGPNTGELFF
TRBJ1-5 | NA | TRBV4-1 | NA | TGCGCCAGCAGTTCCGGGACGGTGTATGAGCCCCAGCATTTT | CASSSGTVYEPQHF
TRBJ2-2 | NA | TRBV30 | NA | TGTGCCTGGAGCGGCACAGGTTTAAACACCGGGGAGCTGTTTTTT | CAWSGTGLNTGELFF
TRBJ2-3 | NA | TRBV27 | NA | TGTGCCAGCAACTCTTACGATACGCAGTATTTT | CASNSYDTQYF
TRBJ2-7 | NA | TRBV7-6 | NA | TGTGCCAGCAGCTCCGGGACTGAGAGCTCCTACGAGCAGTACTTC | CASSSGTESSYEQYF
TRBJ2-3 | NA | TRBV5-1 | NA | TGCGCCAGCAGCTTGGAACAGGCCCTAAGCACAGATACGCAGTATTTT | CASSLEQALSTDTQYF
TRBJ2-3 | NA | TRBV13 | NA | TGTGCCAGCAGCGCCCATACAGATACGCAGTATTTT | CASSAHTDTQYF
TRBJ1-5 | NA | TRBV5-1 | TRBD1 | TGCGCCAGCAGCTCTCTCCGGGACAGGGGCGTCTCACTCAATCAGCCCCAGCATTTT | CASSSLRDRGVSLNQPQHF
TRBJ2-3 | NA | TRBV7-9 | NA | TGTGCCAGCAGCCTGGCGCGCACGGGCTCGGGCACAGATACGCAGTATTTT | CASSLARTGSGTDTQYF
TRBJ2-3 | NA | TRBV4-1 | TRBD1 | TGCGCCAGCAGCCAAGTTCCTGGACAGGGGGGCACAGATACGCAGTATTTT | CASSQVPGQGGTDTQYF
TRBJ2-2 | NA | TRBV6-1 | NA | TGTGCCGCCCGGAGGGGAGGCACCGGGGAGCTGTTTTTT | CAARRGGTGELFF
TRBJ2-1 | NA | TRBV15 | TRBD1 | TGTGCCACCAGCGGACAGGACTCCTACAATGAGCAGTTCTTC | CATSGQDSYNEQFF
TRBJ2-2 | NA | TRBV5-6 | TRBD2 | TGTGCCAGCAGCGGGACTAGCGATTGGACCACCGGGGAGCTGTTTTTT | CASSGTSDWTTGELFF
TRBJ2-1 | NA | TRBV7-8 | NA | TGTGCCAGCAGCTTATTTAACGTTAGGACCGGCTCCTACAATGAGCAGTTCTTC | CASSLFNVRTGSYNEQFF
TRBJ2-1 | NA | TRBV29-1 | TRBD2 | TGCAGCGTCGAGTGGGCTAGCGGGAGTTCCTACAATGAGCAGTTCTTC | CSVEWASGSSYNEQFF
TRBJ2-7 | NA | TRBV27 | TRBD1 | TGTGCCAGCAGCCATATGACAGGGTACTCCTACGAGCAGTACTTC | CASSHMTGYSYEQYF
TRBJ2-1 | NA | TRBV7-3 | NA | TGTGCCAGCAGCTTAGAGGGGCCCTCCTACAATGAGCAGTTCTTC | CASSLEGPSYNEQFF
TRBJ2-3 | NA | TRBV28 | TRBD2 | TGTGCCAGCAGCGGTTGGCGGGGGGGGGATACGCAGTATTTT | CASSGWRGGDTQYF
TRBJ2-5 | NA | TRBV5-1 | NA | TGCGCCAGCAGCTTGTTCTTAGCGGAACAAGAGACCCAGTACTTC | CASSLFLAEQETQYF
TRBJ2-1 | NA | TRBV29-1 | TRBD2 | TGCAGCGTTGAAGTAGGGAGGCTAGCGGGAGTTCGCAATGAGCAGTTCTTC | CSVEVGRLAGVRNEQFF
TRBJ1-1 | NA | TRBV4-1 | TRBD1 | TGCGCCAGCAGCCGAGGACAGGGGACTGAAGCTTTCTTT | CASSRGQGTEAFF
TRBJ2-3 | NA | TRBV28 | NA | TGTGCCAGCAGTCCCCAGGGAACAGATACGCAGTATTTT | CASSPQGTDTQYF
TRBJ1-1 | NA | TRBV7-9 | NA | TGTGCCAGCAGCGATGGGTTGCGAACTGAAGCTTTCTTT | CASSDGLRTEAFF
TRBJ2-5 | NA | TRBV10-3 | TRBD2 | TGTGCCATCAGTGACGAAAATAGCGGGAATCAAGAGACCCAGTACTTC | CAISDENSGNQETQYF
TRBJ2-7 | NA | TRBV6-1 | TRBD2 | TGTGCCAGCAGTGGCCCGGGACTAGCGGGAGAGAGGGGATACGAGCAGTACTTC | CASSGPGLAGERGYEQYF
TRBJ2-3 | NA | TRBV4-1 | TRBD2 | TGCGCCAGCAGCCACGGGACTAGCGGCACAGATACGCAGTATTTT | CASSHGTSGTDTQYF
TRBJ1-2 | few | TRBV29-1 | NA | TGCAGCATAGGAGGCTACACCTTC | CSIGGYTF
TRBJ2-1 | NA | TRBV7-9 | TRBD1 | TGTGCCAGCAGCCTCCGGGACAGGCCTCTCCATGAGCAGTTCTTC | CASSLRDRPLHEQFF
TRBJ2-2 | NA | TRBV5-5 | NA | TGTGCCAGCAGCTTGGCGGGGACGATCACCGGGGAGCTGTTTTTT | CASSLAGTITGELFF
TRBJ2-3 | once | TRBV27 | NA | TGTGCCAGCGGCCCCCCCGGGAGTAGGGATACGCAGTATTTT | CASGPPGSRDTQYF
TRBJ2-7 | NA | TRBV14 | NA | TGTGCCAGCAGCCTAGATTTGCGGGACTCCTACGAGCAGTACTTC | CASSLDLRDSYEQYF
TRBJ1-5 | NA | TRBV4-3 | NA | TGCGCCAGCAGCCAAGATCGACAACCCAATCAGCCCCAGCATTTT | CASSQDRQPNQPQHF
TRBJ2-7 | NA | TRBV4-1 | NA | TGCGCCAGCAGCCAAGGAGGGGTGTTGAGCTACGAGCAGTACTTC | CASSQGGVLSYEQYF
TRBJ2-7 | NA | TRBV7-2 | NA | TGTGCCAGCACCCATCTTTTCGACGAGCAGTACTTC | CASTHLFDEQYF
TRBJ2-1 | NA | TRBV28 | TRBD2 | TGTGCCAGCAGGACTAGCGGGAACTGGGACAATGAGCAGTTCTTC | CASRTSGNWDNEQFF